This TCR beta chain was found in a study of shared clonotypes between healthy human individuals. Study-level points and caveats: Compared with memory subsets, naive subsets generally had larger estimated richness.

Assay used: immunoSEQ multiplex PCR; TCRdb lists only in-frame clones, some missing. The sample holds roughly 1,600,000 clones, approximately 98.5% seen once. V was clipped by 2 bases and J by 8 bases, with 12 bases between them. Germline CDR1 and CDR2: MNHNY and SVGAGI (reference sequence). The CDR3 loop spans 14 amino acids. As concerns this clone: Its antigen remains unknown.

This receptor was obtained from a young man in good health. Sequencing was performed on naive CD4+ T cells sorted from blood. Subset: CD45RA+ positively selected. The rearrangement joins TRBV6-6 to TRBJ1-4; no reliable D call. CDR3 protein: CASSYTTQGEKLFF. The CDR3 nucleotides are TGTGCCAGCAGTTACACAACACAAGGGGAAAAACTGTTTTTT.